Shown below are 10 T cell receptor beta chains from a single sample sequenced in a study of breast tumors, draining lymph nodes, adjacent tissues. One entry per CDR3 protein results from TCRdb running MiXCR on the multiplex PCR reads. The table shows tens of thousands of distinct CDR3 sequences, with 23% occurring only once. The sample was breast tumor tissue. The receptors derive from a female donor with breast cancer. Some clones in this sample may be carry-over from other donors' samples.

This clonotype appeared many times. The J gene is TRBJ2-7, the V gene TRBV7-8; D is unclear. V was shortened by 0 bases and J by 5 bases, with 2 bases between the two germline ends. Germline CDR1 reads SGHVS; CDR2 reads FQNEAQ. The CDR3 consists of 11 residues. This CDR3 is CASSLADEQYF. DNA of the CDR3: TGTGCCAGCAGCTTAGCGGACGAGCAGTACTTC.

This clonotype was detected many times. V usage is TRBV5-1 and J usage is TRBJ1-4, with a possible D match to TRBD1 (6 bases). In germline, CDR1 is SGHRS, CDR2 YFSETQ. CDR3 length: 14 residues. With 5 bases removed from V and 4 bases from J, the gap between germline ends came to 12 bases. The CDR3 protein is CASSLGRGNEKLFF. CDR3 in DNA: TGCGCCAGCAGTTTAGGCAGGGGTAATGAAAAACTGTTTTTT.

This clonotype was recorded at least ten times. This chain joins TRBV6-1 and TRBJ2-7; 10 nucleotides line up with TRBD1. From germline, CDR1 is MNHNS and CDR2 SASEGT. The V segment lost 4 bases and the J segment 3 bases; nucleotides outside the gene matches: 6. The CDR3 extends over 15 amino acids. The CDR3 is CASSGGTGEYYEQYF. CDR3 nucleotide sequence: TGTGCCAGCAGTGGGGGGACAGGGGAATACTACGAGCAGTACTTC.

This clonotype has ten or more counts. The chain is built from TRBV5-6 and TRBJ1-4, with D possibly being TRBD1 (6 bases). V was cut by 5 bases and J by 7 bases, with 15 bases left in between. Per the germline V gene, CDR1 is SGHDT and CDR2 is YYEEEE. There are 14 residues in the CDR3. The DNA for the CDR3 is TGTGCCAGCAGTAGACAGGCCAGGGTTGAAAAACTGTTTTTT. This gives the protein CASSRQARVEKLFF.

This clonotype was observed at least ten times. The chain combines TRBV20-1 with TRBJ1-5; D may be TRBD1 (6 bases). The germline V gene encodes CDR1 DFQATT and CDR2 SNEGSKA (reference sequence). The germline V and J ends were trimmed by 4 bases and 0 bases, with 10 bases remaining between them. This CDR3 has 14 residues. The CDR3 sequence is CSANQDSSNQPQHF. The CDR3 bases are TGCAGTGCTAATCAGGACAGTAGCAATCAGCCCCAGCATTTT.

This clonotype was seen a few times. The V and J genes are TRBV19 and TRBJ2-1; 12 bases align to TRBD1. The trim removed 6 bases at V and 7 bases at J, leaving 10 bases unmatched. CDR3 size: 16 residues. Germline V CDR1 and CDR2: LNHDA, SQIVND (reference sequence). CDR3 sequence (DNA): TGTGCCAGTAGACCATCCGGGACAGGGGGCTGGAATGAGCAGTTCTTC. This sequence encodes CASRPSGTGGWNEQFF.

This clonotype was counted a single time. The chain couples TRBV3-1 to TRBJ2-4; TRBD2 agrees at 12 bases. The CDR3 spans 21 residues. Germline lookup yields CDR1 LGHDT and CDR2 YNNKEL (reference sequence). The ends lost 6 bases at V and 3 bases at J; junction bases unmatched: 21. For the CDR3, the DNA is TGTGCCAGCAGTCCCGAGGGGGTGTTTCTAGCGGGAGGGCTGGACAAAAACATTCAGTACTTC. Protein sequence: CASSPEGVFLAGGLDKNIQYF. Drawing the rest from reference TRBV3-1 and TRBJ2-4, the complete variable domain is DTAVSQTPKYLVTQMGNDKSIKCEQNLGHDTMYWYKQDSKKFLKIMFSYNNKELIINETVPNRFSPKSPDKAHLNLHINSLELGDSAVYFCASSPEGVFLAGGLDKNIQYFGAGTRLSVL.

This chain links TRBV5-1 with TRBJ2-7; 10 nucleotides line up with TRBD2. The CDR3 runs to 15 residues. The V gene end was trimmed by 4 bases and the J gene end by 5 bases; junction bases not matched to a gene: 9. The germline CDR1 and CDR2 sequences are SGHRS and YFSETQ. The CDR3 DNA sequence: TGCGCCAGCAGCGTCGGGGTAGCGGGAGGCGACGAGCAGTACTTC. Translated: CASSVGVAGGDEQYF.

This clonotype was seen repeatedly, ten times or more. The V gene is TRBV11-2, the J gene TRBJ1-2, with D unresolved. The V gene's germline CDR1 is SGHAT and CDR2 FQNNGV. The CDR3 has 13 residues. The ends were cut back, 5 bases at V and 8 bases at J, with 15 bases in the middle. CDR3 nucleotides: TGTGCCAGCAGCCTTCGGCCCAGCGGGGGCTACACCTTC. Translated: CASSLRPSGGYTF.

V gene TRBV29-1 combines with J gene TRBJ1-1, with unresolved D. The CDR3 consists of 13 residues. Germline lookup yields CDR1 SQVTM and CDR2 ANQGSEA. V was clipped by 5 bases and J by 0 bases, with 10 bases between them. The CDR3 sequence is CSVSPVLNTEAFF. The CDR3 region has the DNA TGCAGCGTTAGCCCAGTTTTGAACACTGAAGCTTTCTTT.